These T cell receptor beta chains were read from a single sample in a study of CD8 T cells in Susac syndrome. TCRdb re-analysed the immunoSEQ multiplex PCR reads in MiXCR, keeping a single row per CDR3 protein. The sample records some 300,000 distinct CDR3 sequences, 85% being singletons. Sequenced: CD8+ T cells from PBMCs. These receptors came from a human donor with multiple sclerosis. Both conserved end residues are part of each CDR3. D genes are given only for firm matches. Size tells how often a clone was seen (once, few, many) or the class of an expanded clone, and some rows leave it out.

d_call | clone_size | j_call | v_call | cdr3_length | cdr3_aa
NA | NA | TRBJ2-1 | TRBV20-1 | 13 | CSARGRDSNEQFF
NA | NA | TRBJ2-7 | TRBV24-1 | 12 | CAAGAPGGEQYF
NA | NA | TRBJ2-2 | TRBV15 | 16 | CATSREGVSNTGGLFF
TRBD1 | NA | TRBJ1-1 | TRBV7-9 | 15 | CASSNHRGLNTEAFF
NA | NA | TRBJ2-1 | TRBV27 | 14 | CASSLGGAPREQFF
NA | NA | TRBJ1-1 | TRBV7-9 | 12 | CASSLTSTEAFF
TRBD2 | once | TRBJ2-7 | TRBV5-1 | 20 | CASSSEGGSLGTSGTYEQYF
TRBD1 | NA | TRBJ2-7 | TRBV27 | 16 | CASSRSPGTGDLEQYF
NA | NA | TRBJ2-1 | TRBV6-1 | 15 | CASSTRDGVSDEQFF
TRBD1 | NA | TRBJ1-2 | TRBV29-1 | 12 | CSARDRENGYTF
NA | NA | TRBJ2-1 | TRBV12-3/TRBV12-4 | 11 | CASSPGIEQFF
NA | NA | TRBJ2-1 | TRBV28 | 13 | CASKSTGYNEQFF
NA | NA | TRBJ2-5 | TRBV11-2 | 12 | CASSLQPETQYF
NA | NA | TRBJ2-1 | TRBV15 | 14 | CATSRGGWSNEQFF
NA | NA | TRBJ2-7 | TRBV28 | 14 | CASSFGQIAYEQYF
NA | NA | TRBJ1-1 | TRBV3-1 | 12 | CASSQDTTEAFF
NA | NA | TRBJ2-5 | TRBV5-1 | 13 | CASSVAVKETQYF
TRBD1 | few | TRBJ2-1 | TRBV6-1 | 13 | CASSEATGVEQFF
NA | NA | TRBJ1-5 | TRBV29-1 | 15 | CSVEDGVGGNQPQHF
NA | NA | TRBJ2-7 | TRBV28 | 14 | CASSPDGTTSSRYF
NA | NA | TRBJ1-5 | TRBV30 | 13 | CAWSVGPNQPQHF
NA | NA | TRBJ1-6 | TRBV6-5 | 13 | CASSPSFDSPLHF
TRBD2 | NA | TRBJ2-7 | TRBV27 | 14 | CASRPGGSSYEQYF
NA | NA | TRBJ2-5 | TRBV27 | 15 | CASSATSGIQETQYF
NA | NA | TRBJ1-5 | TRBV4-1 | 15 | CASSQGPHSGQPQHF
NA | NA | TRBJ2-1 | TRBV2 | 12 | CASNPGYNEQFF
NA | few | TRBJ2-1 | TRBV6-1 | 14 | CASSFQTFYNEQFF
NA | NA | TRBJ1-2 | TRBV10-3 | 10 | CAIYTDGYTF
NA | NA | TRBJ2-7 | TRBV2 | 17 | CASSEALREGVRYEQYF
TRBD1 | NA | TRBJ2-6 | TRBV7-9 | 19 | CASSPFTDRADGGANVLTF
TRBD1 | NA | TRBJ2-1 | TRBV28 | 15 | CAARPRDRGDNEQFF
NA | NA | TRBJ1-6 | TRBV20-1 | 14 | CSAREGLSNSPLHF
TRBD2 | few | TRBJ2-7 | TRBV27 | 14 | CASSPASGTFEQYF
NA | NA | TRBJ2-7 | TRBV29-1 | 11 | CSVGTVYEQHF
NA | NA | TRBJ2-7 | TRBV9 | 15 | CASSVDGGESYEQYF
NA | NA | TRBJ2-5 | TRBV19 | 15 | CASSPDREGLETQYF
TRBD2 | NA | TRBJ2-1 | TRBV7-9 | 15 | CASSSGGWGYNEQFF
TRBD2 | NA | TRBJ2-5 | TRBV4-1 | 16 | CASSQLSTSGQETQYF
TRBD2 | few | TRBJ2-7 | TRBV7-8 | 14 | CASSRTSGSYEQYF
NA | NA | TRBJ2-3 | TRBV19 | 12 | CASSIFSDTQYF
NA | NA | TRBJ1-5 | TRBV12-3/TRBV12-4 | 13 | CASSWGRHQPQHF
NA | NA | TRBJ2-5 | TRBV9 | 15 | CASSVAGTLKETQYF
TRBD1 | NA | TRBJ2-7 | TRBV29-1 | 13 | CSVGTGSRYEQYF
TRBD1 | NA | TRBJ1-2 | TRBV27 | 15 | CASSFRQGPLYGYTF
TRBD2 | NA | TRBJ2-1 | TRBV28 | 15 | CASSLVGLAWNEQFF
NA | NA | TRBJ2-2 | TRBV29-1 | 13 | CSVVWVNTGELFF
NA | NA | TRBJ2-5 | TRBV27 | 11 | CASSWKETQYF
NA | NA | TRBJ1-1 | TRBV28 | 14 | CASNSPALNTEAFF
NA | NA | TRBJ2-7 | TRBV12-3/TRBV12-4 | 13 | CASSSGTVYEQYF
TRBD1 | once | TRBJ1-2 | TRBV28 | 17 | CAAYSPGQVERDYGYTF
NA | once | TRBJ2-5 | TRBV5-6 | 15 | CASSQLPGQQETQYF
NA | NA | TRBJ2-7 | TRBV3-1 | 14 | CASSPLSYSYEQYF
NA | NA | TRBJ2-7 | TRBV29-1 | 14 | CSVEGAGSPWEQYF
NA | once | TRBJ1-4 | TRBV2 | 16 | CASSELGGPAREKLFF